One T cell receptor beta chain is described in this entry. The CDR3 loop spans 19 amino acids. In germline, CDR1 is MGHRA, CDR2 YSYEKL. Germline trimming cut 1 base from V and 4 bases from J; bases unmatched to any gene: 12. The sample is drawn from a study of shared clonotypes between healthy human individuals. The assay was immunoSEQ multiplex PCR, and TCRdb's table has in-frame clones only and misses some. This table has about 2.4 million clones, approximately 94% appearing once. Sequencing was done on a sample of naive CD4+ T cells from PBMCs. Subset in this sample: CD45RA+ positively selected. The J gene is TRBJ2-2, the V gene TRBV4-1; 10 nucleotides align to TRBD2. This clonotype was obtained from a man aged 18 to 30 in good health. Some clones in this sample may be carry-over from other donors' samples. DNA for the CDR3: TGCGCCAGCAGCCAAGTTCATCGGGCTAGCGGGAGTAGCACCGGGGAGCTGTTTTTT. Its translation: CASSQVHRASGSSTGELFF.